Below, 8 T cell receptor beta chains from the same sample are listed, as sequenced in a study of T cell responses to AZD1222 COVID-19 vaccine. Clones were sequenced by immunoSEQ multiplex PCR, and TCRdb holds only the in-frame ones, with some missing. This sample has about 150,000 clones; about nine tenths occur once, and the top ten carry about 3.8%. The sample was peripheral blood, taken 28 days after the second AZD1222 dose. These receptors were obtained from an adult who received the AZD1222 COVID-19 vaccine.

This chain connects TRBV15 to TRBJ2-7; 8 bases agree with TRBD2. Losses at the gene ends were 3 bases for V and 2 bases for J; bases not matched to a gene: 6. The CDR3 covers 15 residues. CDR1 is LNHNV, CDR2 YYDKDF, per germline (reference sequence). CDR3 sequence (DNA): TGTGCCACCAGCAGTACTAGCGGACAACCCTACGAGCAGTACTTC. It yields the protein CATSSTSGQPYEQYF. The variable domain in full, completed from reference TRBV15 and TRBJ2-7, reads DAMVIQNPRYQVTQFGKPVTLSCSQTLNHNVMYWYQQKSSQAPKLLFHYYDKDFNNEADTPDNFQSRRPNTSFCFLDIRSPGLGDTAMYLCATSSTSGQPYEQYFGPGTRLTVT.

This chain joins TRBV7-2 and TRBJ1-2, with D unresolved. The CDR3 spans 16 residues. Germline-derived CDR1 and CDR2 are SGHTA and FQGNSA. V lost 1 base, J lost 2 bases, and 14 bases lay in between. CDR3 DNA sequence: TGTGCCAGCAGCTTAGACACAAACCGGTTCAACTATGGCTACACCTTC. Encoded protein: CASSLDTNRFNYGYTF.

This clone was detected a few times. The chain uses TRBV24-1 and TRBJ1-4; TRBD1 matches 9 bases. Germline V gene data show CDR1 as KGHDR and CDR2 as SFDVKD. Germline trimming cut 3 bases from V and 7 bases from J; bases unmatched to any gene: 5. This CDR3 is built from 15 residues. CDR3 DNA: TGTGCCACCAGTGATGAGGGACAGGGTAGTGAAAAACTGTTTTTT. It yields the protein CATSDEGQGSEKLFF.

The chain's CDR3 is CAWCCPPSGRTEQYF. The CDR3 DNA sequence: TGTGCCTGGTGCTGCCCCCCTAGCGGGAGGACCGAGCAGTACTTC. The chain recombines TRBV30 with TRBJ2-7; TRBD2 aligns across 11 bases. The junction had 12 bases not matched to a gene; V was cut back by 5 bases and J by 6 bases. This CDR3 is built from 15 residues. Germline CDR1 and CDR2: GTSNPN and SVGIG (reference sequence).

This chain links TRBV6-5 with TRBJ2-2, with no clear D. Germline CDR1 MNHEY, CDR2 SVGAGI. The CDR3 sequence is 15 residues long. Trimming removed 4 bases from V and 2 bases from J, with 11 bases in between. The CDR3 region is CASSSTSTNTGELFF. Here the CDR3 DNA reads TGTGCCAGCAGTTCGACTTCTACAAACACCGGGGAGCTGTTTTTT.

The J gene is TRBJ1-5, the V gene TRBV5-4; D remains ambiguous. Germline-derived CDR1 and CDR2 are SGHNT and YYREEE (reference sequence). This CDR3 has 13 amino acids. V was shortened by 2 bases and J by 3 bases, with 6 bases between the two germline ends. In nucleotides, the CDR3 is TGTGCCAGCAGCTTAGGTTACAATCAGCCCCAGCATTTT. It encodes CASSLGYNQPQHF.

The chain links TRBV6-1 to TRBJ1-5; D uncertain. Trimming took 3 bases from V and 5 from J, leaving 8 bases between them. Germline V gene data show CDR1 as MNHNS and CDR2 as SASEGT. CDR3 length equals 13 residues. The CDR3 sequence is CASSDNSYQPQHF. The CDR3, as DNA: TGTGCCAGCAGTGATAACAGCTATCAGCCCCAGCATTTT.

This chain joins TRBV2 and TRBJ2-7; TRBD2 matches 13 bases. The germline gives CDR1 SNHLY, CDR2 FYNNEI. The CDR3 is 16 amino acids. V dropped 8 bases and J dropped 6; count of bases not matched to a gene: 13. CDR3 amino acids: CASAASRLAGGGEQYF. The CDR3 bases are TGTGCCAGCGCCGCATCCCGACTAGCGGGGGGTGGCGAGCAGTACTTC. Together with reference TRBV2 and TRBJ2-7, the CDR3 gives the full variable domain: EPEVTQTPSHQVTQMGQEVILRCVPISNHLYFYWYRQILGQKVEFLVSFYNNEISEKSEIFDDQFSVERPDGSNFTLKIRSTKLEDSAMYFCASAASRLAGGGEQYFGPGTRLTVT.